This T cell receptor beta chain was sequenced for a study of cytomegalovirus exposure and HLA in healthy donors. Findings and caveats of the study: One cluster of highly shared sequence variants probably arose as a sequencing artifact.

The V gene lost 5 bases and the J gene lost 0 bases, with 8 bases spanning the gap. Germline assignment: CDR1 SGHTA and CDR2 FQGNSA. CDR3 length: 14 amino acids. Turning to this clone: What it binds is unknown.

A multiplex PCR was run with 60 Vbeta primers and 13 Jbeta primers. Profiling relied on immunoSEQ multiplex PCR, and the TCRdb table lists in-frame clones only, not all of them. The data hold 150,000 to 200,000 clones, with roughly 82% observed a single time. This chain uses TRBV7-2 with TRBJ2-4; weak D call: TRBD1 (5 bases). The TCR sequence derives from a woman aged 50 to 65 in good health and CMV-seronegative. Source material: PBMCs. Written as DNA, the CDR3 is TGTGCCAGCAGCCCAGGGCTAGCCAAAAACATTCAGTACTTC. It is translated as CASSPGLAKNIQYF.